This section outlines one TCR beta chain sequence together with its context. The antigen is unknown. CDR1 MDHEN and CDR2 SYDVKM come from the germline V gene. This CDR3 region has 15 residues. Eight distinct reactions (per sample) were used to make the cDNA. TCRdb re-called the 5' RACE reads and gives one entry per CDR3 protein, without DNA. The sample table sets out fewer than 200,000 distinct CDR3 sequences. The entry originates in a study of monozygotic twins with inflammatory bowel disease. Study-wide results and limits: Different T cell subtypes could not be distinguished. For IBD patients, clonotypes shared with others were fewer than for healthy twins, especially with disease activity.

Blood, about 2.6 ml, was drawn per donor. This TCR was sampled from a human donor with ulcerative colitis or Crohn's disease, or a healthy co-twin of an affected twin (not recorded which). Input material: blood. The V call is TRBV28, the J call TRBJ2-5; lacking DNA, the TRBD1 call made by TCRdb goes unchecked. The CDR3 is CASRPPTGGEETQYF.